This T cell receptor (beta chain) was recorded in a study of blood T cell repertoires in COVID-19 (dated by TCRdb to the early 2020s). In the study overall: Collaborator samples came from the United States, Italy and Spain and covered acute and convalescent phases of COVID-19. The material from the prospective study consisted of cDNA or gDNA derived from T cells, B-cell-depleted T cells, or PBMCs. The dataset comprised deeply sampled blood TCRbeta repertoires from subjects exposed to, actively infected with, or recovered from COVID-19. The repertoires were released in a freely available public database intended as a resource for research on the immune response to SARS-CoV-2. Samples came from the ongoing ImmuneRACE study (first 160 participants) plus 1,254 subjects from 6 global collaborators. The sample metadata nearly always contained a de-identified subject ID, COVID-19 status, age in years and sex. HLA class I and class II types, where available, came from metadata supplied by the sample provider rather than from assay-based typing.

The immunoSEQ Assay, a bias-controlled multiplex PCR, was used to amplify TCRbeta CDR3 regions from genomic DNA. In the original analysis: The number of nucleated cells in each sample was estimated from the amplification of reference gene primers within the assay. Sequence reads were collapsed and filtered to measure the absolute abundance of every unique TCRbeta CDR3 rearrangement. For each sample, productive Simpson clonality was calculated as the square root of Simpson's diversity index over productive rearrangements. Sourced from immuneACCESS, this table was stored by TCRdb with only in-frame sequences that have V and J called. A share of the clones is absent; for the studies checked, an unresolved V gene accounts for under half, and the remainder has no known explanation. V and J calls and clone size are given by that table; D and trimming were obtained from the DNA. In all, the sample holds 150,000 or so clones, and approximately 86% of those were seen once. The ten biggest clones cover roughly 7% of the sample.

For this clone: Its binding antigen is unknown. The input lacks base qualities; no much larger clone sits a single base away.

The CDR3 has 13 amino acids, counting the end cysteine and phenylalanine. Only CDR3 DNA remains: 39 bases, in frame from the first base. From a lookup of the germline V gene (reference sequence), CDR1 and CDR2 are LGHDT and YNNKEL. Relative to germline, V is 1 base shorter and J is 5 bases shorter, with 6 bases between their ends. In Seattle, one collaborating source enrolled patients while the infection was active and tracked those patients longitudinally over the course of disease. Collaborating institutions collected whole blood in K2EDTA tubes following their own protocols. For TCRbeta analysis, collaborator samples were shipped as frozen whole blood, as isolated PBMCs, or as DNA extracted from either sample type. Broader findings and caveats from the paper: The quantity of clinical and demographic metadata differed by source and by participant and was supplied without curation.

Rearrangement joined TRBV3-1 (or the pseudogene TRBV3-2) to TRBJ1-5; no D gene is confidently identified. The sequence came from a woman between 40 and 50 years old with COVID-19, enrolled during active disease. Sequenced material: peripheral blood. The CDR3 amino acid sequence is: CASSQGGHQPQHF. In nucleotide form, the sequence is TGTGCCAGCAGCCAAGGAGGGCATCAGCCCCAGCATTTT.